This TCR beta chain derives from a study of T cell responses to AZD1222 COVID-19 vaccine. Per germline, CDR1 MGHRA and CDR2 YSYEKL. The CDR3 length is 14 residues. Notes on this clone: A read error may produce the germline difference seen at one junction end.

Clones were sequenced by immunoSEQ multiplex PCR, and TCRdb holds only the in-frame ones, with some missing. The table has about 96,000 clones, approximately 87% seen once. V gene TRBV4-1 combines with J gene TRBJ1-1; D remains unclear. The material sequenced was peripheral blood, taken on day 0 of AZD1222 vaccination. The clonotype comes from an adult in good health. The CDR3 reads CASSHLLGVVGYVF. The CDR3 DNA follows: TGCGCCAGCAGCCACCTCCTTGGAGTCGTAGGTTACGTCTTT.